The present T cell receptor beta chain was sequenced within a study of a mutant IDH1 vaccine in newly diagnosed glioma. Overall study: The treated population exhibited a male proportion of about 60%, a female proportion of roughly 40%, and a mean age of approximately 41 years. Patients were pretreated with radiotherapy, temozolomide, or both, mostly both.

A word on this clone: Antigen unknown.

Findings of the study overall: The study observed vaccine-induced immune responses in more than 80% of patients.

The time point denotes: week 23, last vaccination. It was 300 ug of mutant IDH1 20-mer peptide that made up each vaccine dose, given with topical imiquimod. Germline-derived CDR1 and CDR2 are PRHDT and FYEKMQ (reference sequence). The V end lost 5 bases, the J end lost 16 bases, and 18 bases lay between the germline ends. This CDR3 is built from 13 residues. The protocol was immunoSEQ multiplex PCR, while the TCRdb copy is restricted to in-frame clones and leaves out a portion. The sample carries around 78,000 clones, roughly 85% recorded once. The sample here was PBMCs, taken from a glioma patient whose treatment included an IDH1 peptide vaccine. V and J are TRBV13 and TRBJ1-6; no reliable D call. The sequence was collected from a man aged 25-40 years with glioma. Some clones in this sample may be carry-over from other donors' samples. This CDR3 reads CASSPSGLGILHF. The CDR3, as DNA: TGTGCCAGCAGCCCCAGCGGGCTGGGAATTCTCCACTTT.